Following are 30 T cell receptor beta chains from one sample sequenced in a study of breast tumors, draining lymph nodes, adjacent tissues. One entry per CDR3 protein results from TCRdb running MiXCR on the multiplex PCR reads. The table includes just over 30,000 distinct CDR3 sequences, less than 65% detected once. Sequences were obtained from breast tumor tissue. The source is a female donor with breast cancer. Some clones in this sample may be carry-over from other donors' samples.

This clonotype occurred a few times. In nucleotides, the CDR3 is TGCAGTGCTAGAGACCGCTGGGGGGGCGGCTACACCTTC. Translating gives CSARDRWGGGYTF. V usage is TRBV20-1 and J usage is TRBJ1-2; tentatively, D is TRBD1 (6 bases). V lost 0 bases and J 8 bases, leaving 13 bases between the germline ends. This CDR3 has 13 amino acids. In germline, CDR1 is DFQATT, CDR2 SNEGSKA (reference sequence).

The V and J genes are TRBV5-1 and TRBJ2-7; D is perhaps TRBD1 or TRBD2 (5 bases each). The CDR3 totals 15 residues. Trimming took off 4 bases at V and 2 bases at J, with 16 bases between the two ends. Per germline, CDR1 SGHRS and CDR2 YFSETQ. CDR3 region: CASSRGRRPPYEQYF. Written as DNA, the CDR3 is TGCGCCAGCAGCCGGGGCCGCAGGCCCCCCTACGAGCAGTACTTC.

This clonotype has a single count. The V call is TRBV9, the J call TRBJ2-3; 7 bases are shared with TRBD2. Germline lookup yields CDR1 SGDLS and CDR2 YYNGEE. V was pared by 1 base and J by 2 bases, with 7 bases of the junction left unmatched. CDR3 size: 16 residues. This CDR3 is CASSVNGAGFTDTQYF. CDR3 DNA: TGTGCCAGCAGCGTAAATGGAGCGGGGTTCACAGATACGCAGTATTTT.

CDR3 amino acids: CASSFLQVRGPGETQYF. The CDR3 DNA sequence: TGTGCCAGCAGCTTTCTTCAAGTTAGGGGGCCAGGAGAGACCCAGTACTTC. This chain joins TRBV5-5 and TRBJ2-5; 7 bases are shared with TRBD1. After removal of 2 bases from V and 4 bases from J, the junction contained 14 bases not matched to a gene. CDR1 is SGHKS, CDR2 YYEKEE, per germline (reference sequence). This CDR3 has 17 residues.

The chain employs TRBV5-1 and TRBJ2-3, with 7 bases aligning to TRBD2. The J segment lost 2 bases and the V segment lost 0 bases, leaving 3 bases of the junction unmatched. This CDR3 is built from 15 residues. Per the germline V gene, CDR1 is SGHRS and CDR2 is YFSETQ. The CDR3 sequence is CASSLALAATDTQYF. The CDR3 DNA is TGCGCCAGCAGCTTGGCTCTAGCGGCCACAGATACGCAGTATTTT.

This clonotype was detected ten times or more. The rearrangement joins TRBV5-1 to TRBJ2-1; no clear D. CDR1 is SGHRS and CDR2 is YFSETQ in the germline V gene. This CDR3 comprises 16 residues. Trimming pared 0 bases from V and 8 bases from J, leaving 18 bases between. Here the CDR3 DNA reads TGCGCCAGCAGCTTGGCCTCCGGAAGTAGATTAGATGAGCAGTTCTTC. It encodes CASSLASGSRLDEQFF. The whole variable domain, remainder taken from reference TRBV5-1 and TRBJ2-1, is KAGVTQTPRYLIKTRGQQVTLSCSPISGHRSVSWYQQTPGQGLQFLFEYFSETQRNKGNFPGRFSGRQFSNSRSEMNVSTLELGDSALYLCASSLASGSRLDEQFFGPGTRLTVL.

There are a few counts of this clonotype. The rearrangement uses TRBV9 and TRBJ1-6, with D unresolved. Germline CDR1 reads SGDLS; CDR2 reads YYNGEE. The CDR3 runs 13 residues. Trimming took off 0 bases at V and 6 bases at J, with 4 bases between the two ends. The CDR3, as DNA: TGTGCCAGCAGCGTAGCATCTAATTCACCCCTCCACTTT. This sequence encodes CASSVASNSPLHF.

The chain uses TRBV5-1 and TRBJ1-2; 8 bases fit TRBD1. Trimming cost V 5 bases and J 8 bases; bases outside gene matches: 14. The CDR3 sequence is 15 residues long. The germline V gene has CDR1 SGHRS and CDR2 YFSETQ. In DNA form, the CDR3 reads TGCGCCAGCAGTAGATTGATACAGGGGGAGGCGGGCTACACCTTC. It is translated as CASSRLIQGEAGYTF.

This clonotype was found many times. The rearrangement uses TRBV10-3 and TRBJ1-5, with 8 positions matching TRBD1. V gave up 5 bases and J gave up 4 bases; unmatched junction bases: 1. The length of the CDR3 is 13 residues. Germline CDR1 is ENHRY and CDR2 is SYGVKD. Here the CDR3 reads CAISQGANQPQHF. The CDR3 DNA reads TGTGCCATCAGTCAGGGGGCTAATCAGCCCCAGCATTTT.

V and J are TRBV20-1 and TRBJ1-2; no definite D call. This CDR3 spans 15 amino acids. The germline V gene has CDR1 DFQATT and CDR2 SNEGSKA (reference sequence). The V and J ends lost 5 bases and 1 base respectively, with 17 bases between them. CDR3 sequence reads: CSALAPEGSNYGYTF. The CDR3, as DNA: TGCAGTGCTCTGGCACCAGAAGGAAGTAACTATGGCTACACCTTC.

V usage is TRBV20-1 and J usage is TRBJ2-5; D perhaps matches TRBD1 (6 bases). CDR1 and CDR2 from the germline V gene are DFQATT and SNEGSKA (reference sequence). The germline V and J ends were trimmed by 5 bases and 5 bases, with 9 bases remaining between them. The CDR3 has 11 amino acids. CDR3 sequence: CSALQGETQYF. CDR3 nucleotides: TGCAGTGCTCTCCAGGGGGAGACCCAGTACTTC.

This clonotype came up many times. The chain carries TRBV5-5 and TRBJ1-5, with 8 bases lining up with TRBD1. Germline V gene lookup returns CDR1 SGHKS and CDR2 YYEKEE (reference sequence). This CDR3 comprises 15 residues. V dropped 2 bases and J dropped 7; count of bases not matched to a gene: 8. Written as DNA, the CDR3 is TGTGCCAGCAGCTTTCAAACAGGGGGTGGACAGCCCCAGCATTTT. Translated, it gives CASSFQTGGGQPQHF.

The rearrangement joins TRBV6-4 to TRBJ2-7, with TRBD2 matching 11 bases. Unmatched junction bases numbered 5, after V lost 0 bases and J lost 4 bases. Germline V lookup: CDR1 MRHNA, CDR2 SNTAGT. This CDR3 region has 16 residues. CDR3: CASSDSTSGTSYEQYF. The CDR3 nucleotides read TGTGCCAGCAGTGACTCGACTAGCGGGACCTCTTACGAGCAGTACTTC.

The rearrangement joins TRBV5-1 to TRBJ2-3; D remains unclear. The V and J ends lost 4 bases and 4 bases respectively, with 13 bases between them. Germline V gene data show CDR1 as SGHRS and CDR2 as YFSETQ. The CDR3 totals 14 residues. The CDR3 spells CASSPSTPPDTQYF. CDR3 sequence (DNA): TGCGCCAGCAGCCCCTCTACACCCCCAGATACGCAGTATTTT.

The chain couples TRBV19 to TRBJ1-2; D is unclear. Deletions cut 3 bases from V and 4 bases from J, with 6 bases between. This CDR3 contains 12 residues. The germline gives CDR1 LNHDA, CDR2 SQIVND (reference sequence). CDR3 in DNA: TGTGCCAGTAGTATCCGACTCTATGGCTACACCTTC. This codes for CASSIRLYGYTF.

V usage is TRBV7-8 and J usage is TRBJ2-7, with 7 bases fitting TRBD1. J gave up 6 bases and V 1 base, and 9 bases lay outside the gene matches. Germline CDR1 reads SGHVS; CDR2 reads FQNEAQ. The CDR3 has 15 amino acids. The CDR3 reads CASSLDPGGSSEQYF. The CDR3 nucleotides are TGTGCCAGCAGCTTAGATCCAGGGGGAAGTTCCGAGCAGTACTTC. Full variable domain (missing parts from reference TRBV7-8 and TRBJ2-7): GAGVSQSPRYKVAKRGQDVALRCDPISGHVSLFWYQQALGQGPEFLTYFQNEAQLDKSGLPSDRFFAERPEGSVSTLKIQRTQQEDSAVYLCASSLDPGGSSEQYFGPGTRLTVT.

The gene calls are TRBV5-1 and TRBJ2-3; no firm D call. Germline V CDR1 and CDR2: SGHRS, YFSETQ. The CDR3 runs 15 residues. Between the trimmed V and J ends, which lost 0 bases and 2 bases, there was a span of 10 bases. In nucleotides, the CDR3 is TGCGCCAGCAGCTTGGGCCCGTCATCCACAGATACGCAGTATTTT. It is translated as CASSLGPSSTDTQYF.

The chain uses TRBV5-4 and TRBJ2-7; 14 nucleotides agree with TRBD2. Trimming took 4 bases from V and 5 from J; bases not matched to a gene: 5. The CDR3 consists of 15 residues. The germline V gene encodes CDR1 SGHNT and CDR2 YYREEE (reference sequence). The CDR3 coding sequence is TGTGCCAGCAGCACGACGGGACTAGCGGGGGACGAGCAGTACGTC. Protein product: CASSTTGLAGDEQYV.

This clonotype was seen only a few times. The CDR3 DNA reads as TGCGCCAGCAGCCATGGAGGGTCGAACACTGAAGCTTTCTTT. Protein product: CASSHGGSNTEAFF. The chain carries TRBV4-1 and TRBJ1-1; D gene uncertain. Trimming left V 3 bases short and J 1 base short, with 9 bases between. Germline V CDR1 and CDR2: MGHRA, YSYEKL. The CDR3 is 14 amino acids.

This clonotype was counted many times. This sequence joins TRBV7-2 and TRBJ2-7, with D perhaps given as TRBD1 or TRBD2 (6 bases each). The CDR3 has 20 residues. Per the germline V gene, CDR1 is SGHTA and CDR2 is FQGNSA. The V gene lost 2 bases and the J gene lost 1 base, with 27 bases spanning the gap. The CDR3 reads CASSLNLQDREGLPSYEQYF. CDR3 coding DNA: TGTGCCAGCAGCTTAAATCTCCAGGACAGAGAAGGACTACCTTCCTACGAGCAGTACTTC.

This clonotype is deemed large. The chain links TRBV18 to TRBJ2-7; the match to TRBD2 covers 7 bases. The CDR3 is made up of 14 amino acids. Unmatched junction bases numbered 5, after V lost 2 bases and J lost 4 bases. Germline CDR1 is KGHSH and CDR2 is LQKENI. CDR3 nucleotides: TGTGCCAGCTCACCAAGCGGGACGGAATACGAGCAGTACTTC. As protein: CASSPSGTEYEQYF.

This clonotype rates as medium-sized. This chain uses TRBV6-6 with TRBJ1-5, with D uncertain. V was clipped by 2 bases and J by 5 bases, with 7 bases between them. CDR3 length: 13 residues. Germline loops: CDR1 MNHNY, CDR2 SVGAGI (reference sequence). Here the CDR3 reads CASSYRADQPQHF. CDR3 nucleotide sequence: TGTGCCAGCAGTTACAGGGCGGATCAGCCCCAGCATTTT.

The chain combines TRBV29-1 with TRBJ2-7; no reliable D call. This CDR3 is 11 amino acids long. Trimming shortened V by 6 bases and J by 7 bases, and 13 bases separated the two germline ends. CDR1 SQVTM and CDR2 ANQGSEA come from the germline V gene. The CDR3 region is CSVDKDREQYF. DNA for the CDR3: TGCAGCGTCGACAAGGACCGAGAGCAGTACTTC.

The rearrangement uses TRBV29-1 and TRBJ2-7, with D maybe TRBD2 (8 bases). Deletions cut 7 bases from V and 3 bases from J, with 19 bases between. This CDR3 is built from 14 residues. Germline V CDR1 and CDR2: SQVTM, ANQGSEA. CDR3 amino acids: CSAGRAGGIYEQYF. CDR3 nucleotides: TGCAGCGCCGGGAGGGCAGGGGGTATCTACGAGCAGTACTTC.

This clonotype was seen at least ten times. The chain uses TRBV7-9 and TRBJ1-1; D not resolved. Germline-derived CDR1 and CDR2 are SEHNR and FQNEAQ (reference sequence). The ends were cut back, 1 base at V and 0 bases at J, with 6 bases in the middle. This CDR3 has 14 residues. The chain's CDR3 is CASSLVSVNTEAFF. The DNA of the CDR3 is TGTGCCAGCAGCTTAGTTTCCGTGAACACTGAAGCTTTCTTT.

This clonotype was found a few times. The J gene is TRBJ1-5, the V gene TRBV6-2 or TRBV6-3; D gene uncertain. The CDR3 totals 14 residues. CDR1 MNHEY and CDR2 SVGEGT come from the germline V gene. V shed 0 bases and J shed 10 bases, with 13 bases lying between them. The CDR3 coding sequence is TGTGCCAGCAGTTACTCCGGACCCCAGGATCCCCAGCATTTT. Its protein is CASSYSGPQDPQHF.

This chain joins TRBV29-1 and TRBJ1-5; the D is unclear. The germline CDR1 and CDR2 sequences are SQVTM and ANQGSEA. This CDR3 spans 12 amino acids. V shed 5 bases and J shed 6 bases, with 11 bases lying between them. The CDR3 loop is CSVFDAGQPQHF. The CDR3 nucleotides read TGCAGCGTTTTCGATGCGGGTCAGCCCCAGCATTTT.

This clonotype was picked up one time. A read error is likely, as this CDR3 ends without the conserved phenylalanine or tryptophan. The chain couples TRBV6-1 to TRBJ1-1; D is undetermined. The CDR3 runs 13 residues. Germline V CDR1 and CDR2: MNHNS, SASEGT. CDR3 bases: TGCGCCAGCAGTTCGGAGGGTGACACTGAAGCTTTCCTT. This encodes CASSSEGDTEAFL.

This clonotype is classed as medium-sized. The chain joins TRBV7-3 to TRBJ2-5, with D perhaps being TRBD1 or TRBD2 (6 bases each). The CDR3 is 14 residues long. Germline CDR1 is SGHTA and CDR2 is FQGTGA. Trimming removed 2 bases at V and 2 bases at J, with 9 bases between. The CDR3 DNA sequence: TGTGCCAGCAGCTTAGGAGGGGGTCAAGAGACCCAGTACTTC. It translates to CASSLGGGQETQYF.

The chain links TRBV20-1 to TRBJ2-5; a possible D gene is TRBD2 (6 bases). This CDR3 has 13 residues. Trimming took 1 base from V and 5 from J, leaving 11 bases between them. Germline V gene lookup returns CDR1 DFQATT and CDR2 SNEGSKA (reference sequence). The CDR3 is CSARVEGRETQYF. In DNA, the CDR3 is TGCAGTGCTAGAGTTGAGGGGAGGGAGACCCAGTACTTC.